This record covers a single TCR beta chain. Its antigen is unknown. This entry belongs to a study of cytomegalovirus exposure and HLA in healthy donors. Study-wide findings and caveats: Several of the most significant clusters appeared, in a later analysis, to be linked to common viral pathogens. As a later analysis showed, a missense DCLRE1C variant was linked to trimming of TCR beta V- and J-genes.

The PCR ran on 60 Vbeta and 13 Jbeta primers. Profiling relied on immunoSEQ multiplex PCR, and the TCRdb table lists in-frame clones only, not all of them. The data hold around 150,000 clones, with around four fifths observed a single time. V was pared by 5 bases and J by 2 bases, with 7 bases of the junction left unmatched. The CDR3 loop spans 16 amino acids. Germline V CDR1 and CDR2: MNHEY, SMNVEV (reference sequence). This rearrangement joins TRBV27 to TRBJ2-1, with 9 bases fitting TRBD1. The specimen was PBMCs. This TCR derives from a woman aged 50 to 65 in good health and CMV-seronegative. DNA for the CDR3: TGTGCCAGCAGTCTACCGGGGACAGGGACCTACAATGAGCAGTTCTTC. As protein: CASSLPGTGTYNEQFF.